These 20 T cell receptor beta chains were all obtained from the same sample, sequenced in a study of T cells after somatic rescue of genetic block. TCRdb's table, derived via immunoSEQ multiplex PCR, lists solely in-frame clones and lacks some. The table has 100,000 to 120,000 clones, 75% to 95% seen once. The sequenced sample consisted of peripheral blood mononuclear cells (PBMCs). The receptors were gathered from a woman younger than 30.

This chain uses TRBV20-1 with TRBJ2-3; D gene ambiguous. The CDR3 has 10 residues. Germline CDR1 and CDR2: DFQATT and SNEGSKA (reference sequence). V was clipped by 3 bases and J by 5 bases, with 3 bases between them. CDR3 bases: TGCAGTGCTAGTGAAGATACGCAGTATTTT. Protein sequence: CSASEDTQYF.

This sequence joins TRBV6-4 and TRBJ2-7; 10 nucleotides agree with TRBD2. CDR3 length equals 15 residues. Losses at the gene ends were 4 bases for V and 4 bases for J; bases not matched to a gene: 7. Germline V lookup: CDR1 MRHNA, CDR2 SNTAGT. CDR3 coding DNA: TGTGCCAGCAGTGTGGCTAGCGGGGGCTTTTACGAGCAGTACTTC. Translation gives CASSVASGGFYEQYF.

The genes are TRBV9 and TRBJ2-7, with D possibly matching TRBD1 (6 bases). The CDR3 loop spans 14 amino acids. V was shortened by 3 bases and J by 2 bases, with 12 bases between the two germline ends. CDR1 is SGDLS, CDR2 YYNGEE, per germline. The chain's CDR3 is CASSAGAGAYEQYF. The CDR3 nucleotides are TGTGCCAGCAGCGCAGGGGCAGGGGCCTACGAGCAGTACTTC.

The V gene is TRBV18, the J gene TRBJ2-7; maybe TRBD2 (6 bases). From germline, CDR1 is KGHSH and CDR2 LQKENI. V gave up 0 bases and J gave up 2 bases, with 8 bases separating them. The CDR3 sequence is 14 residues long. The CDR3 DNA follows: TGTGCCAGCTCACCACCGGGACTGACCTACGAGCAGTACTTC. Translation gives CASSPPGLTYEQYF.

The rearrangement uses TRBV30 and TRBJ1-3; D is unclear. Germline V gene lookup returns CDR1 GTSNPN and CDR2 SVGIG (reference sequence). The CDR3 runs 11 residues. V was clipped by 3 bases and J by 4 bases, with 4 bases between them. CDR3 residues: CAWRVGNTIYF. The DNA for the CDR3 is TGTGCCTGGAGGGTAGGAAACACCATATATTTT.

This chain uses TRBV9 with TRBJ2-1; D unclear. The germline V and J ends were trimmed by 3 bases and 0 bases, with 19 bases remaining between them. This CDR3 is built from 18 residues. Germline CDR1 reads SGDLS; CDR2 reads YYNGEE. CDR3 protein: CASSAAFNPFSSYNEQFF. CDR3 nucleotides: TGTGCCAGCAGCGCTGCCTTCAACCCCTTCTCCTCCTACAATGAGCAGTTCTTC.

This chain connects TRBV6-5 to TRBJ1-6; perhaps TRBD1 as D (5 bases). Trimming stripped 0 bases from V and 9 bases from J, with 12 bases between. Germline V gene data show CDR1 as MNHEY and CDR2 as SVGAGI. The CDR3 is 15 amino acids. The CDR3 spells CASSYSKQRGSPLHF. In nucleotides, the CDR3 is TGTGCCAGCAGTTACTCGAAACAGAGGGGTTCACCCCTCCACTTT.

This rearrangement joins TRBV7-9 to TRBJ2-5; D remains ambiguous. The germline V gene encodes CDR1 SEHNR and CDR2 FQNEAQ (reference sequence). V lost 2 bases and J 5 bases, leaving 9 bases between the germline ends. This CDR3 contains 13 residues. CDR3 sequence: CASSLIEGETQYF. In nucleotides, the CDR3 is TGTGCCAGCAGCTTAATTGAAGGCGAGACCCAGTACTTC.

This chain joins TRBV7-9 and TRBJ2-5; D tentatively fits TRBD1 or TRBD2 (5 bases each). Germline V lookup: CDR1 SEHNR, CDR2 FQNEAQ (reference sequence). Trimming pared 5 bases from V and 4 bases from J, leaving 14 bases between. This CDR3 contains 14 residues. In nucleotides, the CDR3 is TGTGCCAGCAGCCCCGACCGGGACGTAGAGACCCAGTACTTC. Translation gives CASSPDRDVETQYF.

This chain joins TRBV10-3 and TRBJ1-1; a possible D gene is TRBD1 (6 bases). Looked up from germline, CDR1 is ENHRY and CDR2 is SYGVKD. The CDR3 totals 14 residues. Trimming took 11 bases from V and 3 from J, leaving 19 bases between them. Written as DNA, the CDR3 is TGTGCCGCCCGGGGGGGGCAGGAGGACACTGAAGCTTTCTTT. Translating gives CAARGGQEDTEAFF.

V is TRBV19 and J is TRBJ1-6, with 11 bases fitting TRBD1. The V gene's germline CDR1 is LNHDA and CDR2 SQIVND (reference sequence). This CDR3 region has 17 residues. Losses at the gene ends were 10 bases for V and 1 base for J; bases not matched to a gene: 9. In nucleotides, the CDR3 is TGTGCCACCGGGACAGGGGGATTGGGATCCTATAATTCACCCCTCCACTTT. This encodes CATGTGGLGSYNSPLHF.

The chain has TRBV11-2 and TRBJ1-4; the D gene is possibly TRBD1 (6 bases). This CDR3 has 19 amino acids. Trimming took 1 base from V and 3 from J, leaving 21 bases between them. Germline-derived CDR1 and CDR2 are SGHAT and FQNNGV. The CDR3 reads CASSLVPGAGRGSNEKLFF. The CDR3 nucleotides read TGTGCCAGCAGCTTAGTTCCGGGGGCTGGAAGAGGGTCTAATGAAAAACTGTTTTTT.

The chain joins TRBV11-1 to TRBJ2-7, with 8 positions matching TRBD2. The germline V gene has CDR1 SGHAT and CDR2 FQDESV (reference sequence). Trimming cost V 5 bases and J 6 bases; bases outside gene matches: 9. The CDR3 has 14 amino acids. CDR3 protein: CASSHRAGAVEQYF. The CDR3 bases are TGTGCCAGCAGCCACCGAGCGGGGGCCGTCGAGCAGTACTTC.

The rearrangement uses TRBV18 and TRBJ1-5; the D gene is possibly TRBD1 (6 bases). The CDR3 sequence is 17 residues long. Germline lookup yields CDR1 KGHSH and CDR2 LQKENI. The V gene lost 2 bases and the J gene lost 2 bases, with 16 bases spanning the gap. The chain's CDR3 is CASSPSTGSLRNQPQHF. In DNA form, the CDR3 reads TGTGCCAGCTCACCAAGCACAGGGTCGTTACGCAATCAGCCCCAGCATTTT.

The CDR3 sequence is CASTRGPSVTGELFF. CDR3 nucleotides: TGTGCCAGCACTCGGGGGCCCTCGGTCACCGGGGAGCTGTTTTTT. The chain carries TRBV28 and TRBJ2-2; possibly TRBD1 or TRBD2 for D (6 bases each). Germline values: CDR1 MDHEN, CDR2 SYDVKM. Trimming stripped 7 bases from V and 4 bases from J, with 16 bases between. The CDR3 loop spans 15 amino acids.

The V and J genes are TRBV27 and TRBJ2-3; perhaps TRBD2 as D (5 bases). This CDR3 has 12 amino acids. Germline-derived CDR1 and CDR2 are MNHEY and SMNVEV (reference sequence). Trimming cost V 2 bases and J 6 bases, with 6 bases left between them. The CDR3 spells CASSLTGDTQYF. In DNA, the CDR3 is TGTGCCAGCAGTTTAACGGGGGATACGCAGTATTTT.

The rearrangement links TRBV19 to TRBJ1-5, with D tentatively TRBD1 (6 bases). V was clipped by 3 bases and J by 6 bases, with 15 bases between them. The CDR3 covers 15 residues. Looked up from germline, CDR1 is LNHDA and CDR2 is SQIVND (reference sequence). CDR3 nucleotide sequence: TGTGCCAGTAGTATGGGTCCAGGGGTGGGTCAGCCCCAGCATTTT. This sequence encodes CASSMGPGVGQPQHF.

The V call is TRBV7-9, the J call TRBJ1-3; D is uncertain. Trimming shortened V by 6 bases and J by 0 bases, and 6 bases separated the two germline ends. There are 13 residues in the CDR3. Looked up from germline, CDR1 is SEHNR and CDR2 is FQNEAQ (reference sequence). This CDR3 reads CASRFVSGNTIYF. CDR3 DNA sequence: TGTGCCAGCAGGTTCGTCTCTGGAAACACCATATATTTT.

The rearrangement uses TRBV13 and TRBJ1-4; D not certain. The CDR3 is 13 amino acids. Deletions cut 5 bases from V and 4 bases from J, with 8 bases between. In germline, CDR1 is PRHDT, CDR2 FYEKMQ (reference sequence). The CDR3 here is CASSQGDNEKLFF. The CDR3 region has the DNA TGTGCCAGCAGCCAAGGAGATAATGAAAAACTGTTTTTT. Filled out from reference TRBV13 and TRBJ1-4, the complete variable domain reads AAGVIQSPRHLIKEKRETATLKCYPIPRHDTVYWYQQGPGQDPQFLISFYEKMQSDKGSIPDRFSAQQFSDYHSELNMSSLELGDSALYFCASSQGDNEKLFFGSGTQLSVL.

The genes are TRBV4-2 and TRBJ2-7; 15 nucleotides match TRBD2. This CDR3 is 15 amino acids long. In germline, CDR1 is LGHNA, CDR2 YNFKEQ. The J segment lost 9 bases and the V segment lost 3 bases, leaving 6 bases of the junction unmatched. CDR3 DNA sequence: TGTGCCAGCAGCCAGGGGACTAGCGGGGGGAGAGGGCAGTACTTC. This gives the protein CASSQGTSGGRGQYF.